This TCR beta chain is from a study of T cell changes during pregnancy in multiple sclerosis. Germline CDR1 and CDR2: SNHLY and FYNNEI. Between the trimmed V and J ends, which lost 7 bases and 8 bases, there was a span of 17 bases. The CDR3 is 13 amino acids. Sequenced by immunoSEQ multiplex PCR; TCRdb stores in-frame clones only, minus some. The table has approximately 65,000 clones, around nine tenths seen once. Sequencing used peripheral blood, obtained in the third trimester of pregnancy. The clonotype was recovered from a female donor in good health, enrolled as a control in a pregnancy study. The gene calls are TRBV2 and TRBJ1-1, with D unclear. For the CDR3, the DNA is TGTGCCAGCACCAGTGAGCCGTCGGGAGAAGCTTTCTTT. Protein product: CASTSEPSGEAFF.